This TCR beta chain was found in a study of a mutant IDH1 vaccine in newly diagnosed glioma. About the research overall: Treated patients, about 60% male and roughly 40% female, averaged about 40 years of age.

Time point indicated: week 5, during vaccination. Vaccination comprised doses that each held 300 ug of mutant IDH1 20-mer peptide, plus topical imiquimod. Donors' newly diagnosed IDH1-mutant WHO grade 3 or 4 astrocytomas lacked nuclear ATRX. Notes on this clone: The antigen is undetermined.

Whole-study findings and limits: Of all patients, 93.3% showed vaccine-induced immune responses.

Generated by immunoSEQ multiplex PCR, the TCRdb table keeps only in-frame clones and is missing some. The repertoire holds roughly 11,000 clones, with around 87% as singletons. The sample consisted of PBMCs, taken from a glioma patient whose treatment included an IDH1 peptide vaccine. This TCR was recovered from a woman in her thirties or forties with glioma. Some clones in this sample may be carry-over from other donors' samples.

CDR3 sequence: CASSPPLTLAEQYF. The CDR3 DNA follows: TGTGCCAGCAGCCCCCCACTCACGCTTGCCGAGCAGTACTTC. The rearrangement joins TRBV7-2 to TRBJ2-7, with unresolved D. This CDR3 comprises 14 residues. V lost 5 bases and J 6 bases, leaving 17 bases between the germline ends. The germline V gene has CDR1 SGHTA and CDR2 FQGNSA.